This T cell receptor beta chain was recovered during a study of T-cell memory formation after mild COVID-19. The authors produced TCR alpha and TCR beta cDNA libraries with sample barcodes and UMIs by 5'RACE using constant-segment primers. One entry per CDR3 protein, called by TCRdb with MiXCR from the 5' RACE reads. The sample records 470,000 or so distinct CDR3 sequences, about 20% being singletons. In its sample, this clonotype was seen a few times. Antigen unknown. The study, taken as a whole, reports: CD4/CD8 balance characterized clones contracting day 15 to 85, and CD4+ skew characterized later expanders. Some SARS-CoV-2-responding clones were already detected in memory before infection. Mainly CM and EM harbored the contracting CD4+ clones; mainly EMRA harbored the CD8+ ones.

The V gene's germline CDR1 is MNHEY and CDR2 SMNVEV (reference sequence). CDR3 length: 14 amino acids. V lost 6 bases and J lost 1, with 9 bases in between. Source material: PBMCs or a T cell subset sorted from them (not recorded which). The gene calls are TRBV27 and TRBJ2-2, with D perhaps matching TRBD2 (5 bases). The receptor comes from an adult woman who had mild COVID-19 (a few samples of this study predate the infection). Cell type and time point are not known. CDR3 in amino acids: CASSSGLNTGELFF. Written as DNA, the CDR3 is TGTGCCAGCAGCTCGGGATTGAACACCGGGGAGCTGTTTTTT.